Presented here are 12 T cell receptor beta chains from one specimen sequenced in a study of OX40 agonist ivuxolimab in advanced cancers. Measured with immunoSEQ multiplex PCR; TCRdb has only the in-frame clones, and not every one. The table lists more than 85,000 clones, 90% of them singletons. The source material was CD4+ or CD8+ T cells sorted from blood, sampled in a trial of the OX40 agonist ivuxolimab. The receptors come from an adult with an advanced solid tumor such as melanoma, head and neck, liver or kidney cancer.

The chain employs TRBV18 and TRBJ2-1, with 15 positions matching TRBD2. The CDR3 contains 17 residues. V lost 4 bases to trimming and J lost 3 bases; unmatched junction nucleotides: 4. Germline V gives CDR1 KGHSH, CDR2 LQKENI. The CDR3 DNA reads TGTGCCAGCTCACGGGGACTAGCGGGAGGCAACTACAATGAGCAGTTCTTC. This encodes CASSRGLAGGNYNEQFF.

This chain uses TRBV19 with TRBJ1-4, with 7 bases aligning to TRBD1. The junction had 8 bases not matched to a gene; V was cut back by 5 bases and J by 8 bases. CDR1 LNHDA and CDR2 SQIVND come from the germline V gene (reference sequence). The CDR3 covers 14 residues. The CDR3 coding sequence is TGTGCCAGTAGTGCCGGGACAGTATACGAAAAACTGTTTTTT. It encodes CASSAGTVYEKLFF. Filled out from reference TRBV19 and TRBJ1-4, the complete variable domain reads DGGITQSPKYLFRKEGQNVTLSCEQNLNHDAMYWYRQDPGQGLRLIYYSQIVNDFQKGDIAEGYSVSREKKESFPLTVTSAQKNPTAFYLCASSAGTVYEKLFFGSGTQLSVL.

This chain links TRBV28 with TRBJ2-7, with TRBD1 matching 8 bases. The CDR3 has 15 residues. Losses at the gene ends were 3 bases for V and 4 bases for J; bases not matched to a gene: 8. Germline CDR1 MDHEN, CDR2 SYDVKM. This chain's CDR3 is CASSLRTGKRYEQYF. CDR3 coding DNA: TGTGCCAGCAGTTTGAGGACAGGGAAGCGTTACGAGCAGTACTTC.

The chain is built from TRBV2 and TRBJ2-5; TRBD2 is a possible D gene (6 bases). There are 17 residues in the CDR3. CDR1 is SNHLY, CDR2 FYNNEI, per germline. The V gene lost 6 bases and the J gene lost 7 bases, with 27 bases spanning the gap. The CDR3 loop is CASSQGLGGIERGTQYF. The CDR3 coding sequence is TGTGCCAGCAGCCAAGGCTTGGGAGGCATCGAAAGGGGGACCCAGTACTTC.

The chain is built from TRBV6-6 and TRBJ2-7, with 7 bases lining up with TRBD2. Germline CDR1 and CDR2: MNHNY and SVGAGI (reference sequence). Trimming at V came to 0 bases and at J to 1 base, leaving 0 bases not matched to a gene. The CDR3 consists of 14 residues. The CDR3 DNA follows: TGTGCCAGCAGTTACTCCGGGGGGTCCTACGAGCAGTACTTC. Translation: CASSYSGGSYEQYF.

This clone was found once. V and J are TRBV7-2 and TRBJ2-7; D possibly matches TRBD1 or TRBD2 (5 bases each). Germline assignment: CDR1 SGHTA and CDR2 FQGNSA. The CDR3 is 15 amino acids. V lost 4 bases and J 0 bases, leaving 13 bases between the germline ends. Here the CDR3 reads CASSSGWGNSYEQYF. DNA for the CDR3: TGTGCCAGCAGCTCGGGTTGGGGGAACTCCTACGAGCAGTACTTC. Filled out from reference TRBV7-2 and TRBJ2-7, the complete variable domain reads GAGVSQSPSNKVTEKGKDVELRCDPISGHTALYWYRQSLGQGLEFLIYFQGNSAPDKSGLPSDRFSAERTGGSVSTLTIQRTQQEDSAVYLCASSSGWGNSYEQYFGPGTRLTVT.

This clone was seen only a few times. For the CDR3, the DNA is TGTGCCAGCAGCTTAAGGCTGACTAGCGGGAGAGGCGGGGGGCAGTTCTTC. Translating it yields CASSLRLTSGRGGGQFF. The gene calls are TRBV7-8 and TRBJ2-1, with 12 bases identical to TRBD2. The germline CDR1 and CDR2 sequences are SGHVS and FQNEAQ. The CDR3 is 17 residues long. V dropped 2 bases and J dropped 12; count of bases not matched to a gene: 14.

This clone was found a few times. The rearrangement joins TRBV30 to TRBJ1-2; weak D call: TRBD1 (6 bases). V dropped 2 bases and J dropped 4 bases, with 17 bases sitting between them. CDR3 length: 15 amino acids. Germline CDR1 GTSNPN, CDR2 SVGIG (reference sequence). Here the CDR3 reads CAWSSRNRVGYGYTF. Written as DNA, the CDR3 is TGTGCCTGGAGTAGTCGGAACAGGGTCGGCTATGGCTACACCTTC.

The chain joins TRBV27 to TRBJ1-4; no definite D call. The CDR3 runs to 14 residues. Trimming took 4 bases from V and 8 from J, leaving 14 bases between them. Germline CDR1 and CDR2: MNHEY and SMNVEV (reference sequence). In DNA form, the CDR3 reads TGTGCCAGCAGTTCGGGCCGCGAAGCCGAAAAACTGTTTTTT. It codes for CASSSGREAEKLFF.

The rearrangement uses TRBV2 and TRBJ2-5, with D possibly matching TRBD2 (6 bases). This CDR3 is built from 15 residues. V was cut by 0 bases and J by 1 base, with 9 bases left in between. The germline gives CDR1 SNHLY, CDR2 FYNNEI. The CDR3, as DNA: TGTGCCAGCAGTGAAGCGCCACTAGCCCAAGAGACCCAGTACTTC. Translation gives CASSEAPLAQETQYF.

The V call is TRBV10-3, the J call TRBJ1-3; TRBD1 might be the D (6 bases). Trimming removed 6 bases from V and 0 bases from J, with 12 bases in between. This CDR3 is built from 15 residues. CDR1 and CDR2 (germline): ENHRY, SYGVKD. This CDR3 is CAISPGQSSGNTIYF. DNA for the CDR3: TGTGCCATCAGCCCCGGACAGTCCTCTGGAAACACCATATATTTT.

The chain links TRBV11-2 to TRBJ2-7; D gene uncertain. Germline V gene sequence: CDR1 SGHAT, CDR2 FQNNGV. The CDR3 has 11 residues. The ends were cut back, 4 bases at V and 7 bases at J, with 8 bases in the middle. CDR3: CASSYAGEQYF. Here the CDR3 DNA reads TGTGCCAGCAGCTACGCAGGAGAGCAGTACTTC. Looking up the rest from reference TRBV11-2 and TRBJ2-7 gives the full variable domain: EAGVAQSPRYKIIEKRQSVAFWCNPISGHATLYWYQQILGQGPKLLIQFQNNGVVDDSQLPKDRFSAERLKGVDSTLKIQPAKLEDSAVYLCASSYAGEQYFGPGTRLTVT.